What follows is one T cell receptor (beta chain) and its context. This clone was found once. Its cognate antigen has yet to be identified. No base qualities exist here, and no much larger clone lies one base off it. The meaning of the sample's time point label: week 47, end of study. Each vaccine dose was 300 ug of a 20-mer mutant IDH1 peptide in Montanide, given subcutaneously with topical imiquimod. Patients received eight vaccinations in weeks 1, 3, 5, 7, 11, 15, 19 and 23, corresponding to visits V03 through V10. The donors had newly diagnosed IDH1-mutant astrocytomas of WHO grade 3 or 4 that showed loss of nuclear ATRX. The samples were drawn from NOA16, a multicentre, single-arm, open-label phase I trial in Germany that tested a mutant IDH1 peptide vaccine in humans for the first time. Genomic DNA for TCRB sequencing was extracted from EDTA blood using the DNeasy Blood and Tissue Kit. This record comes from a study of a mutant IDH1 vaccine in newly diagnosed glioma (dated by TCRdb to 2020 to 2023). Turning to the overall study: In the chemotherapy-containing groups, vaccination started alongside temozolomide cycles, whereas in patients who had radiotherapy alone it started 4-6 weeks after radiotherapy. Of the approximately 30 treated patients, approximately 62% were male and roughly 40% were female, and a mean age of roughly 40 years was recorded. Prior to enrollment, patients had been given standard therapy consisting of radiotherapy alone, temozolomide alone, or radiochemotherapy with temozolomide, with the combination given to most patients. The week-35 safety follow-up took place at visit V12, and the week-47 end of study took place at visit V13. Six visits were used for peripheral blood collection: V03 (baseline), V05, V07, V10, V12 and V13. Longitudinal TCRB deep sequencing was performed for about two dozen treated patients wherever samples were available for exploratory analyses. Results and caveats for the whole study, not just this receptor: Immune responses induced by the vaccine were seen in approximately 92% of patients across multiple MHC alleles. Selection of PBMC samples for TCRB deep sequencing was based on availability. It was noted by the authors that analyses of patient blood samples could not be reproduced owing to sample limitations. Changes in the top peripheral T cell clonotypes picked up by TCRB sequencing did not appear to be linked to pseudoprogression.

The library was built by means of the immunoSEQ multiplex PCR assay. Rearranged TCR beta chain sequences were amplified with the hsTCRB Kit following the manufacturer's protocol. An Illumina MiSeq was used to sequence the TCRB libraries. The authors processed their data as follows. The proprietary platform of the kit vendor was used for demultiplexing, trimming and gene mapping. The immuneACCESS repertoire file appears here via TCRdb, limited to in-frame rearrangements. These files lack a portion of the clones; in checked studies, under half of the deficit traces to unresolved V genes, and the cause of the others is not known. Clone size and the V and J calls come from that table; the DNA yielded D and trimming. The sample includes approximately 50,000 clones, with less than 85% observed a single time. The top ten constitute roughly 5% of the sample. V gives up 1 base and J gives up 2 bases, and the segment between their germline ends measures 15 bases. Taken from the germline V gene (reference sequence), the CDR1 and CDR2 loops are LNHDA and SQIVND. The CDR3, cysteine through phenylalanine, is 18 amino acids long. Only the CDR3 DNA stays, 54 bases, in frame from base 1.

The TCR sequence derives from a woman in her 40s with glioma. Some clones in this sample may be carry-over from other donors' samples. The specimen comprised PBMCs, sampled from a glioma patient whose treatment included an IDH1 peptide vaccine. This sequence uses TRBV19 and TRBJ2-6; too little of a D gene remains to name it. The CDR3 protein: CASSIVVSASTGANVLTF. In nucleotides, the sequence is TGTGCCAGTAGTATAGTGGTATCGGCTTCCACTGGGGCCAACGTCCTGACTTTC.